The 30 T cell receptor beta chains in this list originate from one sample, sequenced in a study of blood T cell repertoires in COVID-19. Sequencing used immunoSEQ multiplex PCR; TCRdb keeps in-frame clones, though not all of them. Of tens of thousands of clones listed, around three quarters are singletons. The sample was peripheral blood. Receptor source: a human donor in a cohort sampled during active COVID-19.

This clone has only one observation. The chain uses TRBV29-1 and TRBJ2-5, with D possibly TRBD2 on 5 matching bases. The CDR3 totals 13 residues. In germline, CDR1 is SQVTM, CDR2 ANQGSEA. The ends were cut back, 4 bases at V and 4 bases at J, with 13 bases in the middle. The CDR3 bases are TGCAGCGTTGTTGGGAGAGCAGGAGAGACCCAGTACTTC. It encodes CSVVGRAGETQYF.

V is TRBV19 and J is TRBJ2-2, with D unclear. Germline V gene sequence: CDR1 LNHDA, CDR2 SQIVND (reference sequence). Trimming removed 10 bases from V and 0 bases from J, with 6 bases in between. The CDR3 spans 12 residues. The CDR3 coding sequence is TGTGCCACCTCTGCGAACACCGGGGAGCTGTTTTTT. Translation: CATSANTGELFF.

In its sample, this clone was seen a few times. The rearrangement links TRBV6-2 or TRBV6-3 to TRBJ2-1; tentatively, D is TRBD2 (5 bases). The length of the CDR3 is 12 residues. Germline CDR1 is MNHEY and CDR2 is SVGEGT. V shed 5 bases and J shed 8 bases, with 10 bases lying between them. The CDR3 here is CASSNTRDEQFF. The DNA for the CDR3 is TGTGCCAGCAGTAACACTAGGGATGAGCAGTTCTTC.

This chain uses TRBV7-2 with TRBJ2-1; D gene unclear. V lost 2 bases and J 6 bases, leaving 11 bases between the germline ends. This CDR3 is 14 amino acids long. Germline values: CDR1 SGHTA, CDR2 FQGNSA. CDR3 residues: CASSLFDFTNEQFF. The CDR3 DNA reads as TGTGCCAGCAGCTTATTTGACTTTACCAATGAGCAGTTCTTC.

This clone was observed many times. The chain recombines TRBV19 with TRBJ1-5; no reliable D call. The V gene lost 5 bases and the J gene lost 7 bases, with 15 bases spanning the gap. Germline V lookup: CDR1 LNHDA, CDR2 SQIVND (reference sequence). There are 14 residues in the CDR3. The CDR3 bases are TGTGCCAGTAGTCTATCCCGCATGAACCAGCCCCAGCATTTT. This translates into CASSLSRMNQPQHF.

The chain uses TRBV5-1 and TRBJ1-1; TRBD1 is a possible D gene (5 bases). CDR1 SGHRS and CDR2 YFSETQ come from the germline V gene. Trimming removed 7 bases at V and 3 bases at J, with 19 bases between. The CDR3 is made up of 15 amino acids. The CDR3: CASSSTDRGHTEAFF. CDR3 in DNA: TGCGCCAGCTCCTCGACAGACCGAGGCCACACTGAAGCTTTCTTT. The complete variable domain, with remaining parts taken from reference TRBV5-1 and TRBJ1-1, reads KAGVTQTPRYLIKTRGQQVTLSCSPISGHRSVSWYQQTPGQGLQFLFEYFSETQRNKGNFPGRFSGRQFSNSRSEMNVSTLELGDSALYLCASSSTDRGHTEAFFGQGTRLTVV.

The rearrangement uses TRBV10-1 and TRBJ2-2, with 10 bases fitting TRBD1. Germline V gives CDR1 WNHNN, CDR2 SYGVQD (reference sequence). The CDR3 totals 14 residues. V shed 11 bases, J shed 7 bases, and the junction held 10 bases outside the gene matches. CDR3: CAGNRDRGIGELFF. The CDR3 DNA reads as TGCGCCGGTAACCGGGACAGGGGTATCGGGGAGCTGTTTTTT.

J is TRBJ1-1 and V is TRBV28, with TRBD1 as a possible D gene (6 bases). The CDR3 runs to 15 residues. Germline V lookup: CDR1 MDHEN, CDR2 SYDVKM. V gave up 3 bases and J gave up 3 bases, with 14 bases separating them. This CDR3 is CASSFSGGRDTEAFF. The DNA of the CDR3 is TGTGCCAGCAGTTTCTCGGGGGGCAGGGACACTGAAGCTTTCTTT.

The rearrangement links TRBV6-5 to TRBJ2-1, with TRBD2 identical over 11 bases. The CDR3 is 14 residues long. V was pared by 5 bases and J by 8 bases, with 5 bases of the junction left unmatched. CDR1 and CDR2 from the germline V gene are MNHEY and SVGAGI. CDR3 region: CASSIAGGRDEQFF. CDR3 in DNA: TGTGCCAGCAGTATAGCGGGAGGGCGCGATGAGCAGTTCTTC.

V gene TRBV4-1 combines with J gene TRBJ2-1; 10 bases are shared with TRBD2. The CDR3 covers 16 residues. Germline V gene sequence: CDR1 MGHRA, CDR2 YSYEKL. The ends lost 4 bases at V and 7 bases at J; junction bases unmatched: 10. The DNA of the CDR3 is TGCGCCAGCAGCCTGGGGCAGCGGGAGGGCCGAAATGAGCAGTTCTTC. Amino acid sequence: CASSLGQREGRNEQFF.

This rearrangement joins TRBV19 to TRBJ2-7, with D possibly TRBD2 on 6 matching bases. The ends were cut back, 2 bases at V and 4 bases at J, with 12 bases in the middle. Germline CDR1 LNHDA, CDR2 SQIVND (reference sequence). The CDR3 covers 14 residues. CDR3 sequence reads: CASSISAGRYEQYF. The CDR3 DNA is TGTGCCAGTAGTATATCGGCAGGGAGGTACGAGCAGTACTTC. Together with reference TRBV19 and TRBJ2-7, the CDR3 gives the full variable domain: DGGITQSPKYLFRKEGQNVTLSCEQNLNHDAMYWYRQDPGQGLRLIYYSQIVNDFQKGDIAEGYSVSREKKESFPLTVTSAQKNPTAFYLCASSISAGRYEQYFGPGTRLTVT.

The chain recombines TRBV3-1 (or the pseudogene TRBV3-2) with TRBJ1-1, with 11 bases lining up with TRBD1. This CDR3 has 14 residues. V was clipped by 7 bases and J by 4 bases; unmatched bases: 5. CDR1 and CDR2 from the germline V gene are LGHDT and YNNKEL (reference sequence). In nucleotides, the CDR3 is TGTGCCAGCAACTGGACAGGGGGCGGCACTGAAGCTTTCTTT. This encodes CASNWTGGGTEAFF.

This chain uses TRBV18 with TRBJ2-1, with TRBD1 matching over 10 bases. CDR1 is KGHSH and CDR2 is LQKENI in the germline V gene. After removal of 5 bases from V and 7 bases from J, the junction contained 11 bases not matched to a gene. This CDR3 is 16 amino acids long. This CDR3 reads CASSTALGQGKNEQFF. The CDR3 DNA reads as TGTGCCAGCTCAACAGCCCTGGGACAGGGGAAAAATGAGCAGTTCTTC.

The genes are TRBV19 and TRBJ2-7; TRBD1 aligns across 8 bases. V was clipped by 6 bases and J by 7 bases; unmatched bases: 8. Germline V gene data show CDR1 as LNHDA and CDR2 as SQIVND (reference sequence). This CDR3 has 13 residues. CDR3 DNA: TGTGCCAGTAGCCAGGGGGCGCGGGGAGAGCAGTACTTC. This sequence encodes CASSQGARGEQYF.

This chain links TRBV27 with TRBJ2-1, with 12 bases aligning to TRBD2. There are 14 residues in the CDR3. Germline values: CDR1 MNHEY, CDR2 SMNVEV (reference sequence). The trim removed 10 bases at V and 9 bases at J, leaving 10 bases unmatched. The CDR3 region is CATRRTSGIGEQFF. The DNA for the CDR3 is TGTGCCACCAGGAGGACTAGCGGGATAGGTGAGCAGTTCTTC.

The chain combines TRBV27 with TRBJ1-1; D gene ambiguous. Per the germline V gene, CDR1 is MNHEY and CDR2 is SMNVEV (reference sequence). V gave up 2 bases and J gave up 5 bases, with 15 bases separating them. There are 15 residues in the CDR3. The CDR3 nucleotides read TGTGCCAGCAGTTTAGTGAGAGGCGCGCGTACTGAAGCTTTCTTT. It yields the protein CASSLVRGARTEAFF.

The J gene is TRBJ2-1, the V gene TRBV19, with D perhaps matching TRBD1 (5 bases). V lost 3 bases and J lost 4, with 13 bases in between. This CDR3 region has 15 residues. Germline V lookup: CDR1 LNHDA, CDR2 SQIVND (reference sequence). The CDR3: CASSMKGRDYNEQFF. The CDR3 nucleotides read TGTGCCAGTAGTATGAAGGGCAGGGATTACAATGAGCAGTTCTTC.

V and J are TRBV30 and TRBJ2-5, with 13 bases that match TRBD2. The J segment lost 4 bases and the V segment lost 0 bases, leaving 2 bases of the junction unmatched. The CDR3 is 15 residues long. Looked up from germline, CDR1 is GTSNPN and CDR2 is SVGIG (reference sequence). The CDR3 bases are TGTGCCTGGAGTGTACTAGCGGGAGGGGGAGAGACCCAGTACTTC. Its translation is CAWSVLAGGGETQYF.

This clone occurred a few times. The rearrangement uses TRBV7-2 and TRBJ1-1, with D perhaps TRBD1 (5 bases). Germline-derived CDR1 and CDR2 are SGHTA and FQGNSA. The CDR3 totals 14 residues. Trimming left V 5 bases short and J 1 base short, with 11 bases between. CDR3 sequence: CASSPQGQNTEAFF. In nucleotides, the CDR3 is TGTGCCAGCAGCCCCCAGGGCCAGAACACTGAAGCTTTCTTT.

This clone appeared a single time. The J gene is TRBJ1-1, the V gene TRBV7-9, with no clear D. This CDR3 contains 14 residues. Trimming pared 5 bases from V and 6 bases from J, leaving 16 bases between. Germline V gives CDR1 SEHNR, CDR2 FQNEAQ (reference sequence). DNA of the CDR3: TGTGCCAGCAGCCTAGACGTCGGGGTCTCTGAAGCTTTCTTT. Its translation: CASSLDVGVSEAFF.

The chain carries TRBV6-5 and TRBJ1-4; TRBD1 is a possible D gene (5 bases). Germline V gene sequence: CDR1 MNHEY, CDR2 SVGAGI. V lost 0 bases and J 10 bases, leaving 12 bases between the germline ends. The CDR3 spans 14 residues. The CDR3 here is CASSYSNQGGKLFF. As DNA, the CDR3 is TGTGCCAGCAGTTACTCGAACCAGGGCGGAAAACTGTTTTTT.

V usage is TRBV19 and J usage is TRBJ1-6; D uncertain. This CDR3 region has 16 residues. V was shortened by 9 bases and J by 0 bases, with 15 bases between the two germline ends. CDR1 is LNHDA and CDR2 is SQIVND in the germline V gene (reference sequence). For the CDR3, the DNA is TGTGCCAGCCGGACCCTAGGGAGCTCCTATAATTCACCCCTCCACTTT. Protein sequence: CASRTLGSSYNSPLHF.

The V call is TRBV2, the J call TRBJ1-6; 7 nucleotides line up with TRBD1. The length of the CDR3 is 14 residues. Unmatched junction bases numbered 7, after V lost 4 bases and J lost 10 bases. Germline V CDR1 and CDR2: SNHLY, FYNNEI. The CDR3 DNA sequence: TGTGCCAGCAGTGTGGTGACAGGGAGGTCACCCCTCCACTTT. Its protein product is CASSVVTGRSPLHF.

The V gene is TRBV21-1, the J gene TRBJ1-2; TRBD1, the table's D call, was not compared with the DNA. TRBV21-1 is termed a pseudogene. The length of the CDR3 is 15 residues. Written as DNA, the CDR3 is TGTGCCAGCAGCAAAGGGGGACAGGGGGCCGATGGCTACACCTTC. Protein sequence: CASSKGGQGADGYTF.

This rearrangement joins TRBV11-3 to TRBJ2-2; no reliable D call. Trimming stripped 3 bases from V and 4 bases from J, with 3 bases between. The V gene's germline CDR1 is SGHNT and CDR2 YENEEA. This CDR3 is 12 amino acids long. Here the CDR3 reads CASSFSTGELFF. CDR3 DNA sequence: TGTGCCAGCAGCTTCAGCACCGGGGAGCTGTTTTTT.

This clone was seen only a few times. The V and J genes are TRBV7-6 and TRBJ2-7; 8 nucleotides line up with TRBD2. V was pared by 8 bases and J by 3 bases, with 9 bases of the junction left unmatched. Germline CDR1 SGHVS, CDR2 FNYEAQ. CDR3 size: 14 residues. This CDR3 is CASGRGGASYEQYF. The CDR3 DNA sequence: TGTGCCAGCGGCCGGGGGGGGGCCAGCTACGAGCAGTACTTC.

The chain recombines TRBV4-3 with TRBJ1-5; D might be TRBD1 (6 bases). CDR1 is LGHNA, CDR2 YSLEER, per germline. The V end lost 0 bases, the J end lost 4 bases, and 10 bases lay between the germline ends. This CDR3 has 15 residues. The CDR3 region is CASSQDTGKNQPQHF. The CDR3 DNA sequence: TGCGCCAGCAGCCAAGACACAGGGAAAAATCAGCCCCAGCATTTT.

CDR3 nucleotide sequence: TGTGCCAGCAGCTTAAATAGAAGGGGTGGGGCCAACGTCCTGACTTTC. This encodes CASSLNRRGGANVLTF. This chain connects TRBV11-2 to TRBJ2-6; TRBD1 is a possible D gene (5 bases). The CDR3 is 16 amino acids. From germline, CDR1 is SGHAT and CDR2 FQNNGV. Trimming cost V 2 bases and J 3 bases, with 11 bases left between them. Filled out from reference TRBV11-2 and TRBJ2-6, the complete variable domain reads EAGVAQSPRYKIIEKRQSVAFWCNPISGHATLYWYQQILGQGPKLLIQFQNNGVVDDSQLPKDRFSAERLKGVDSTLKIQPAKLEDSAVYLCASSLNRRGGANVLTFGAGSRLTVL.

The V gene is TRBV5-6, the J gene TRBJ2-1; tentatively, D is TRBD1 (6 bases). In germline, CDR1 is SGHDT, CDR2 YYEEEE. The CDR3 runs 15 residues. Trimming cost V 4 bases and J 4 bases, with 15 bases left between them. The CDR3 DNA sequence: TGTGCCAGCAGCGGAACAGGGTACGGGTACAATGAGCAGTTCTTC. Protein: CASSGTGYGYNEQFF.

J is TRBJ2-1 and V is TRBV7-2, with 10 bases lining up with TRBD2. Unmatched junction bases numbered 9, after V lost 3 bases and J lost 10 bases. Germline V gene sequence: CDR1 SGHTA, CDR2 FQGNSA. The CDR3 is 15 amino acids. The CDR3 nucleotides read TGTGCCAGCAGCTTGGTAGCGGGAGGAACGAGGGAGCAGTTCTTC. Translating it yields CASSLVAGGTREQFF.